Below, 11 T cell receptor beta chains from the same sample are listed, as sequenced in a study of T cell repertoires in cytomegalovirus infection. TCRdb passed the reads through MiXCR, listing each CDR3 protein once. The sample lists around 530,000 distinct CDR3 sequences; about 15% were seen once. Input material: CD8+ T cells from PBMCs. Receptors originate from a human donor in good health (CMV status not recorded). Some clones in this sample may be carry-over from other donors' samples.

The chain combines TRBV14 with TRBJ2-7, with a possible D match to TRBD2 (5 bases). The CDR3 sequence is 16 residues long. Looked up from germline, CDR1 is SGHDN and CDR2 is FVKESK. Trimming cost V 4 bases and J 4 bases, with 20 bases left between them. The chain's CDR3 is CASSLYPGESSYEQYF. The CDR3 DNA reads TGTGCCAGCAGCCTTTATCCCGGGGAATCAAGTTACGAGCAGTACTTC.

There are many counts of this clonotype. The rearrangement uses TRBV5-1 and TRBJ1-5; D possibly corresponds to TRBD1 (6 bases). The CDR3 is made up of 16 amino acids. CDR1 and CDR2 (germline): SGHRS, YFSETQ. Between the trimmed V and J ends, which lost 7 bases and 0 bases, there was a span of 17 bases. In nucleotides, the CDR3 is TGCGCCAGCCCTACCGGACAGAACTATAGCAATCAGCCCCAGCATTTT. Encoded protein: CASPTGQNYSNQPQHF.

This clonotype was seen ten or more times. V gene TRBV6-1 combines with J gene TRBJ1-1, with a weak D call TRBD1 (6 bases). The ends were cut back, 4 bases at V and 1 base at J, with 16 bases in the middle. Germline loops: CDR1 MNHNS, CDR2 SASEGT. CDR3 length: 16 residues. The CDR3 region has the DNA TGTGCCAGCAGTGTTACACGGGGAGGGGGGAACACTGAAGCTTTCTTT. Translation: CASSVTRGGGNTEAFF.

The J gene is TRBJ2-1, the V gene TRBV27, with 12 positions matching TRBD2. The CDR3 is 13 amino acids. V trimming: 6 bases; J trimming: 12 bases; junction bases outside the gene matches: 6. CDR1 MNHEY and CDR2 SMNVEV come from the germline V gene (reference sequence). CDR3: CASSRLAGEVQFF. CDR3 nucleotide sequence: TGTGCCAGCAGCCGACTAGCGGGAGAAGTGCAGTTCTTC.

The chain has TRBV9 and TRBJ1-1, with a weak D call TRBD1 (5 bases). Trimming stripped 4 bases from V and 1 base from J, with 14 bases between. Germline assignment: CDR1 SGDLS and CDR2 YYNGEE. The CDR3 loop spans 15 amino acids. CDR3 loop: CASSPTVKGNTEAFF. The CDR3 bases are TGTGCCAGCAGCCCGACAGTCAAGGGGAACACTGAAGCTTTCTTT.

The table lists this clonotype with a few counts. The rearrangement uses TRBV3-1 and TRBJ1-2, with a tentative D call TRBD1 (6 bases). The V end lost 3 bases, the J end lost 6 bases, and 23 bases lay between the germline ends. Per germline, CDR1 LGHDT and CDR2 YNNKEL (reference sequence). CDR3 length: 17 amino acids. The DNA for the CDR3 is TGTGCCAGCAGCCAGGCCTACCCCACCGAGGCAGGGGATGGCTACACCTTC. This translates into CASSQAYPTEAGDGYTF.

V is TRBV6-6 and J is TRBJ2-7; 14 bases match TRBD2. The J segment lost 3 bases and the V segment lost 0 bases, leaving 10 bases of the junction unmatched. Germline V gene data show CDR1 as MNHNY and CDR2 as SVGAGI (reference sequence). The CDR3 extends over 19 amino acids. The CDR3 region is CASSYSNLKGTSGGYEQYF. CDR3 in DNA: TGTGCCAGCAGTTACTCAAATTTAAAAGGGACTAGCGGGGGCTACGAGCAGTACTTC.

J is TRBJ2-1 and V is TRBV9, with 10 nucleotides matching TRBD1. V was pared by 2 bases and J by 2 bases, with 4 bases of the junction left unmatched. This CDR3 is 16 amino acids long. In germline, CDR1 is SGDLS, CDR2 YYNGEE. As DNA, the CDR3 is TGTGCCAGCAGCGTGGTGGGACAGGGGACCTACAATGAGCAGTTCTTC. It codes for CASSVVGQGTYNEQFF.

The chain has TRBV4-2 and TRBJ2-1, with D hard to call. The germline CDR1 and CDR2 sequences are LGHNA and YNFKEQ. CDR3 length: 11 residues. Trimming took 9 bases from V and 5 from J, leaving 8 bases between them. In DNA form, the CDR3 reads TGTGCCAGTGAAGGGAACAATGAGCAGTTCTTC. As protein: CASEGNNEQFF.

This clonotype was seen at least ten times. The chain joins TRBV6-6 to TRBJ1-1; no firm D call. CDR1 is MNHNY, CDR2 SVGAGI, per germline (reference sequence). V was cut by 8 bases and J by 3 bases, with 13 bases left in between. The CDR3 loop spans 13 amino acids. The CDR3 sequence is CASAEGHYTEAFF. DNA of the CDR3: TGTGCCAGCGCAGAAGGTCATTACACTGAAGCTTTCTTT.

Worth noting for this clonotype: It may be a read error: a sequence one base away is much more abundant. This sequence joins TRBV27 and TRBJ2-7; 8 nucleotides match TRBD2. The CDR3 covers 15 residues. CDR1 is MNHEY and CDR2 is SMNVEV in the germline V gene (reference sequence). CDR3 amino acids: CGSSLLASGSGEQYF. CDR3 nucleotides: TGTGGCAGCAGTTTATTAGCGAGCGGGAGTGGTGAGCAGTACTTC.